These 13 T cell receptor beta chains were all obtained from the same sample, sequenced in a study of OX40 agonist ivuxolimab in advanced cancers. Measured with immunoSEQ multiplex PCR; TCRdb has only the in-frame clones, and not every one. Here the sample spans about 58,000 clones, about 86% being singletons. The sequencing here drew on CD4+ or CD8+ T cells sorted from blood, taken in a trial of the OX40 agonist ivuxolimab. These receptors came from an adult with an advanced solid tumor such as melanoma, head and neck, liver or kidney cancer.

The CDR3 reads CASSLGGPYNEQFF. The DNA for the CDR3 is TGTGCCAGCAGCTTAGGAGGTCCCTACAATGAGCAGTTCTTC. The chain has TRBV7-9 and TRBJ2-1; no reliable D call. Germline-derived CDR1 and CDR2 are SEHNR and FQNEAQ (reference sequence). CDR3 length: 14 residues. V was clipped by 1 base and J by 2 bases, with 6 bases between them.

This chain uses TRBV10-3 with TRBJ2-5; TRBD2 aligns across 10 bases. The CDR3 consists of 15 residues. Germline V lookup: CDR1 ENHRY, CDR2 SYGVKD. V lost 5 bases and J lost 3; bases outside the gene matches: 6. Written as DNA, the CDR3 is TGTGCCATCAGTAGTCTAGCGGGGGAAGAAGAGACCCAGTACTTC. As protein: CAISSLAGEEETQYF.

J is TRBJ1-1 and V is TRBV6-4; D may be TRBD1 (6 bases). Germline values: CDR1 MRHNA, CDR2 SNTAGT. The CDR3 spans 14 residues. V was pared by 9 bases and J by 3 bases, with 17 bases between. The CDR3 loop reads CARSPGGVDTEAFF. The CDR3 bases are TGTGCCAGATCGCCGGGGGGCGTGGACACTGAAGCTTTCTTT.

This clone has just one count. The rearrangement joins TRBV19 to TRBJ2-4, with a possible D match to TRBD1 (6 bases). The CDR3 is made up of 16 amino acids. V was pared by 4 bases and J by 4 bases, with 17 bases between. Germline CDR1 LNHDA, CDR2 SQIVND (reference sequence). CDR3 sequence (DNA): TGTGCCAGTAGTACCGACAGGCCTACTAATAAAAACATTCAGTACTTC. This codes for CASSTDRPTNKNIQYF.

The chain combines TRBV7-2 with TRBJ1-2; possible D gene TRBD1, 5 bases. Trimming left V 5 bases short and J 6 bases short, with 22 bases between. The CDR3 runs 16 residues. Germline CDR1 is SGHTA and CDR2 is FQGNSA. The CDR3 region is CASSPSDGARVHGYTF. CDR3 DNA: TGTGCCAGCAGCCCTTCGGACGGGGCACGGGTCCATGGCTACACCTTC.

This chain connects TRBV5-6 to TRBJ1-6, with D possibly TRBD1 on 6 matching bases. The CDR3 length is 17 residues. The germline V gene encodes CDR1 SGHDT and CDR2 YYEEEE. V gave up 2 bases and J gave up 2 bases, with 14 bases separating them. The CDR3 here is CASSFYGGEAYNSPLHF. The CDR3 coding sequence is TGTGCCAGCAGCTTCTATGGGGGCGAGGCCTATAATTCACCCCTCCACTTT.

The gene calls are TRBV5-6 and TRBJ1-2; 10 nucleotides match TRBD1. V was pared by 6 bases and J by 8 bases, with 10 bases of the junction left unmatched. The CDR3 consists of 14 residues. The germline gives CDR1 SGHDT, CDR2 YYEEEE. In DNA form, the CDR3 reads TGTGCCAGCATCCCGACAGGGGGCGCGGAAGGCTACACCTTC. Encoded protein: CASIPTGGAEGYTF.

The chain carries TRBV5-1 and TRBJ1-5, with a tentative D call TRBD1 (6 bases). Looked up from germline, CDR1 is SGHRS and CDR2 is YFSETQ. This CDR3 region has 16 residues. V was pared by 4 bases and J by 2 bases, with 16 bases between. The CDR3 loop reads CASSPWGGRGNQPQHF. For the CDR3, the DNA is TGCGCCAGCAGCCCATGGGGGGGCCGAGGCAATCAGCCCCAGCATTTT.

CDR3 loop: CAWHLHGGYTF. The CDR3 DNA sequence: TGTGCCTGGCACCTCCATGGTGGCTACACCTTC. The genes are TRBV30 and TRBJ1-2; the D is unclear. Trimming left V 5 bases short and J 7 bases short, with 11 bases between. The CDR3 has 11 amino acids. The germline V gene encodes CDR1 GTSNPN and CDR2 SVGIG (reference sequence).

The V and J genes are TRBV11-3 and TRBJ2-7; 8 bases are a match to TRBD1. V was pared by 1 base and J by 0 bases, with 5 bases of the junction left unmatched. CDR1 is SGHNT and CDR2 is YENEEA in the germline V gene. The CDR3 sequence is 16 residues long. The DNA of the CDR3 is TGTGCCAGCAGCTTAGGGACAGGGCGCAGCTCCTACGAGCAGTACTTC. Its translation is CASSLGTGRSSYEQYF.

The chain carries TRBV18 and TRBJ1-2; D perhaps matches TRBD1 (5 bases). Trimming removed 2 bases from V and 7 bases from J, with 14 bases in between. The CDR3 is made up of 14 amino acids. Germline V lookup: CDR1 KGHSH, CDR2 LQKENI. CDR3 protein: CASSPRQSRVGYTF. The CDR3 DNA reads TGTGCCAGCTCACCAAGACAATCCAGGGTTGGCTACACCTTC.

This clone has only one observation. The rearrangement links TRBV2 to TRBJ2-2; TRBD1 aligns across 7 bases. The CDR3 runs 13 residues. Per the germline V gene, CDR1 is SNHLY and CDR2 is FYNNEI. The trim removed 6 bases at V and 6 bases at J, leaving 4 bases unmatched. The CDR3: CASRYQGAGELFF. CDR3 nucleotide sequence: TGTGCCAGCAGATATCAGGGGGCCGGGGAGCTGTTTTTT.

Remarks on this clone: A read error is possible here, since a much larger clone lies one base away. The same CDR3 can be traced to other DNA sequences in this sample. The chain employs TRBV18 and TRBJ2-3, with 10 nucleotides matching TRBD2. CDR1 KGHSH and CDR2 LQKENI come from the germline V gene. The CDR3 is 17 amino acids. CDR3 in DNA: TGCGCCAGCTCACTTCACTCGGCCAGCGGGGGGGCAGATACGCAGTATTTT. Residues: CASSLHSASGGADTQYF.